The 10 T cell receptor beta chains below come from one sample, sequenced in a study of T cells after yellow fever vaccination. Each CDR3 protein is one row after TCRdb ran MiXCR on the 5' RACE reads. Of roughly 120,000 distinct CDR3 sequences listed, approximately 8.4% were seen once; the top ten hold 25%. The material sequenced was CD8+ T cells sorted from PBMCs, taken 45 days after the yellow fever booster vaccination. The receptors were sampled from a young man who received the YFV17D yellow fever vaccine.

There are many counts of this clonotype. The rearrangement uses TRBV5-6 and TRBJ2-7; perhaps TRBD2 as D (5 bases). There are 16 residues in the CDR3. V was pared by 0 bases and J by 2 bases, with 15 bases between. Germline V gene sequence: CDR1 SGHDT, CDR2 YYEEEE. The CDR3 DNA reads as TGTGCCAGCAGCTTGGGTCTAGCCGGTTCAACCTACGAGCAGTACTTC. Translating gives CASSLGLAGSTYEQYF. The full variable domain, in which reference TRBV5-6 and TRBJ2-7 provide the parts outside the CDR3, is DAGVTQSPTHLIKTRGQQVTLRCSPKSGHDTVSWYQQALGQGPQFIFQYYEEEERQRGNFPDRFSGHQFPNYSSELNVNALLLGDSALYLCASSLGLAGSTYEQYFGPGTRLTVT.

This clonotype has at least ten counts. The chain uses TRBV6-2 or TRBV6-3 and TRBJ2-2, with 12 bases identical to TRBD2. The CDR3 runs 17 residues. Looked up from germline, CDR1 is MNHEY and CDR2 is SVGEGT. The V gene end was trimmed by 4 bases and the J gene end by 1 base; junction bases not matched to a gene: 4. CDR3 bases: TGTGCCAGCAGTTCACTAGCGGGAGGTCAGAACACCGGGGAGCTGTTTTTT. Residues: CASSSLAGGQNTGELFF.

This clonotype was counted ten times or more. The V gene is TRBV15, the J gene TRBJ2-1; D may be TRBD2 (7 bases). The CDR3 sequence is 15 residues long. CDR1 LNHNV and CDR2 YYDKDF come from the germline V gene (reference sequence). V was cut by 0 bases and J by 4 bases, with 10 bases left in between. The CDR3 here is CATSREGGPYNEQFF. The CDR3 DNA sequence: TGTGCCACCAGCAGAGAGGGGGGGCCGTACAATGAGCAGTTCTTC.

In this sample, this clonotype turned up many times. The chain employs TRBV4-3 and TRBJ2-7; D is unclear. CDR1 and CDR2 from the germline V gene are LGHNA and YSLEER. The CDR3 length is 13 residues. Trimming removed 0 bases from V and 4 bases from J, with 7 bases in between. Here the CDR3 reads CASSQEATYEQYF. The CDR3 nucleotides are TGCGCCAGCAGCCAAGAAGCGACTTACGAGCAGTACTTC.

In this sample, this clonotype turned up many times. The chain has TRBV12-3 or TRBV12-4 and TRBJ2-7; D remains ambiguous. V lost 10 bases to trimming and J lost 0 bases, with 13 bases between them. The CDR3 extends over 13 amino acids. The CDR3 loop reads CATRPADSYEQYF. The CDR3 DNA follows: TGTGCCACCCGCCCCGCGGACTCCTACGAGCAGTACTTC.

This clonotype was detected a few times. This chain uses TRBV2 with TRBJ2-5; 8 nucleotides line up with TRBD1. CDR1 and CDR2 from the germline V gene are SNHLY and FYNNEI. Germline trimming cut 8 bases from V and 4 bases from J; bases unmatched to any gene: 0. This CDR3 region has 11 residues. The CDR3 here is CASGQGETQYF. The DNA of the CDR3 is TGTGCCAGCGGACAGGGAGAGACCCAGTACTTC.

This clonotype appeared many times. The CDR3 DNA follows: TGCAGTGCTAGATCAGGACTAGCAGCATACGAGCAGTACTTC. This gives the protein CSARSGLAAYEQYF. The chain carries TRBV20-1 and TRBJ2-7; 8 bases fit TRBD2. V shed 2 bases, J shed 4 bases, and the junction held 7 bases outside the gene matches. The CDR3 spans 14 residues. The V gene's germline CDR1 is DFQATT and CDR2 SNEGSKA (reference sequence).

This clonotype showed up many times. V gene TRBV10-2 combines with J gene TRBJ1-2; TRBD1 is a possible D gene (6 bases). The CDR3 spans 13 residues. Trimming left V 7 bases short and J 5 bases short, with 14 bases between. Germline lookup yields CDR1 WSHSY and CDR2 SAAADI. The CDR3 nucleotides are TGCGCCAGCAATTCCAACAGGGATTATGGCTACACCTTC. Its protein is CASNSNRDYGYTF.

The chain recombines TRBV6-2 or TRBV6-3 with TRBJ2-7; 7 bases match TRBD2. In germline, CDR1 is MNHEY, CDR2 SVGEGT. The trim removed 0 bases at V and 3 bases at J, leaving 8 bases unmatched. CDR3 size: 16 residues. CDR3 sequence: CASSYSGKGGNYEQYF. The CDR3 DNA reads TGTGCCAGCAGTTACTCGGGAAAGGGAGGGAACTACGAGCAGTACTTC.

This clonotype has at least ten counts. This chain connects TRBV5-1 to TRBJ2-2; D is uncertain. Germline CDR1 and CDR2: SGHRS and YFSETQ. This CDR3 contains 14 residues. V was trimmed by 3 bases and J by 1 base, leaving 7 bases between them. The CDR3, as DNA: TGCGCCAGCAGCTACGACGGGAACACCGGGGAGCTGTTTTTT. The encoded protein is CASSYDGNTGELFF.